These 28 T cell receptor beta chains came from one sample sequenced in a study of cytomegalovirus exposure and HLA in healthy donors. Primers for the PCR totalled 60 Vbeta and 13 Jbeta. The repertoire was sequenced with immunoSEQ multiplex PCR; TCRdb's copy has only in-frame clones and lacks some. Among 170,000 or so clones listed, about 80% were seen once. Sequences were obtained from PBMCs. The receptors come from a man aged 25-45 years in good health and CMV-seropositive.

The genes are TRBV7-9 and TRBJ2-1; 8 nucleotides agree with TRBD2. CDR3 size: 16 residues. The V gene end was trimmed by 1 base and the J gene end by 7 bases; junction bases not matched to a gene: 9. CDR1 is SEHNR and CDR2 is FQNEAQ in the germline V gene (reference sequence). CDR3 nucleotides: TGTGCCAGCAGCTTAGGGGGACTAGTCGGGAGGAATGAGCAGTTCTTC. Amino acids: CASSLGGLVGRNEQFF. The variable domain in full, completed from reference TRBV7-9 and TRBJ2-1, reads DTGVSQNPRHKITKRGQNVTFRCDPISEHNRLYWYRQTLGQGPEFLTYFQNEAQLEKSRLLSDRFSAERPKGSFSTLEIQRTEQGDSAMYLCASSLGGLVGRNEQFFGPGTRLTVL.

This clone occurred a few times. The chain recombines TRBV9 with TRBJ1-6; the D is unclear. The CDR3 sequence is 15 residues long. V shed 0 bases and J shed 0 bases, with 4 bases lying between them. Germline CDR1 reads SGDLS; CDR2 reads YYNGEE. The DNA of the CDR3 is TGTGCCAGCAGCGTAGCGGGCTCCTATAATTCACCCCTCCACTTT. This translates into CASSVAGSYNSPLHF.

V is TRBV6-4 and J is TRBJ2-1; TRBD1 matches 9 bases. Germline V lookup: CDR1 MRHNA, CDR2 SNTAGT. This CDR3 spans 13 amino acids. V lost 4 bases to trimming and J lost 8 bases; unmatched junction nucleotides: 3. The CDR3 DNA reads as TGTGCCAGCAGTGTGGACAGGGGCTATGAGCAGTTCTTC. Protein: CASSVDRGYEQFF.

Turning to this clone: At the DNA level, this CDR3 is encoded by other sequences in the same sample as well. The chain uses TRBV18 and TRBJ1-5, with 9 bases matching TRBD1. From germline, CDR1 is KGHSH and CDR2 LQKENI. V was clipped by 3 bases and J by 7 bases; unmatched bases: 4. The CDR3 has 14 residues. The CDR3 loop reads CASSPGQGDQPQHF. As DNA, the CDR3 is TGTGCCAGCTCACCGGGACAGGGAGACCAGCCCCAGCATTTT.

This chain joins TRBV5-1 and TRBJ1-1, with 7 bases lining up with TRBD1. CDR1 SGHRS and CDR2 YFSETQ come from the germline V gene. With V trimmed by 2 bases and J by 1 base, 2 bases remained unmatched. The CDR3 sequence is 14 residues long. The CDR3 sequence is CASSLQGRNTEAFF. The CDR3 bases are TGCGCCAGCAGCTTACAGGGGAGGAACACTGAAGCTTTCTTT.

This clone was detected a few times. The chain is built from TRBV27 and TRBJ1-4, with D unresolved. Germline-derived CDR1 and CDR2 are MNHEY and SMNVEV (reference sequence). The CDR3 has 15 residues. V lost 7 bases and J lost 0, with 12 bases in between. The CDR3 sequence is CASKRLTATNEKLFF. CDR3 sequence (DNA): TGTGCCAGCAAGCGGTTAACGGCAACTAATGAAAAACTGTTTTTT.

V is TRBV18 and J is TRBJ1-2; D gene unclear. Germline V gene lookup returns CDR1 KGHSH and CDR2 LQKENI. Trimming removed 0 bases from V and 4 bases from J, with 9 bases in between. The CDR3 spans 14 residues. CDR3 DNA: TGTGCCAGCTCACCACCGAACAGCCCCTATGGCTACACCTTC. Translation gives CASSPPNSPYGYTF.

The gene calls are TRBV30 and TRBJ2-3; TRBD2 matches at 7 bases. The trim removed 1 base at V and 1 base at J, leaving 2 bases unmatched. The CDR3 spans 14 residues. The germline V gene has CDR1 GTSNPN and CDR2 SVGIG (reference sequence). CDR3 loop: CAWSASGGTDTQYF. CDR3 in DNA: TGTGCCTGGAGTGCGAGCGGGGGCACAGATACGCAGTATTTT. The variable domain in full, completed from reference TRBV30 and TRBJ2-3, reads SQTIHQWPATLVQPVGSPLSLECTVEGTSNPNLYWYRQAAGRGLQLLFYSVGIGQISSEVPQNLSASRPQDRQFILSSKKLLLSDSGFYLCAWSASGGTDTQYFGPGTRLTVL.

This clone was seen a single time. The junction does not match germline at one end; this may be a read error. The chain combines TRBV7-9 with TRBJ1-1; a weak D match, TRBD1 (5 bases). Germline V gene data show CDR1 as SEHNR and CDR2 as FQNEAQ (reference sequence). The CDR3 totals 12 residues. CDR3 residues: CSSSSLGVEAFF. CDR3 bases: TGTTCCAGCAGCTCCTTAGGGGTTGAAGCTTTCTTT.

The V and J genes are TRBV2 and TRBJ1-4; 7 nucleotides agree with TRBD1. The V gene end was trimmed by 6 bases and the J gene end by 8 bases; junction bases not matched to a gene: 12. CDR3 length equals 15 residues. Per germline, CDR1 SNHLY and CDR2 FYNNEI. The CDR3 sequence is CASSPHRGQAEKLFF. The CDR3 DNA sequence: TGTGCCAGCAGCCCCCACCGAGGACAGGCGGAAAAACTGTTTTTT.

The CDR3 region is CASSGGLAGSTDTQYF. DNA of the CDR3: TGTGCCAGCAGTGGGGGACTAGCGGGATCCACAGATACGCAGTATTTT. This rearrangement joins TRBV6-1 to TRBJ2-3, with TRBD2 matching 13 bases. Germline trimming cut 4 bases from V and 2 bases from J; bases unmatched to any gene: 3. The CDR3 runs 16 residues. In germline, CDR1 is MNHNS, CDR2 SASEGT.

This chain connects TRBV2 to TRBJ2-1; possibly TRBD1 for D (6 bases). Germline V gene data show CDR1 as SNHLY and CDR2 as FYNNEI. Between the trimmed V and J ends, which lost 6 bases and 11 bases, there was a span of 11 bases. There are 11 residues in the CDR3. The CDR3 protein is CASSLTGQQFF. The CDR3 DNA sequence: TGTGCCAGCAGCCTGACAGGACAGCAGTTCTTC.

V is TRBV4-3 and J is TRBJ2-2, with D unclear. CDR3 length equals 14 residues. Germline assignment: CDR1 LGHNA and CDR2 YSLEER. V shed 1 base and J shed 5 bases, with 8 bases lying between them. The CDR3 bases are TGCGCCAGCAGCCAAGGCCCTCAGACCGGGGAGCTGTTTTTT. This sequence encodes CASSQGPQTGELFF.

This sequence joins TRBV5-4 and TRBJ1-3, with D tentatively TRBD1 (6 bases). Between the trimmed V and J ends, which lost 3 bases and 6 bases, there was a span of 13 bases. CDR1 SGHNT and CDR2 YYREEE come from the germline V gene (reference sequence). CDR3 length: 14 amino acids. The CDR3 spells CASSSSTGTNTIYF. For the CDR3, the DNA is TGTGCCAGCAGCTCATCAACAGGGACAAACACCATATATTTT. Full variable domain (remainder filled in from reference TRBV5-4 and TRBJ1-3): ETGVTQSPTHLIKTRGQQVTLRCSSQSGHNTVSWYQQALGQGPQFIFQYYREEENGRGNFPPRFSGLQFPNYSSELNVNALELDDSALYLCASSSSTGTNTIYFGEGSWLTVV.

This rearrangement joins TRBV11-2 to TRBJ2-5, with 8 bases that match TRBD2. Germline values: CDR1 SGHAT, CDR2 FQNNGV. CDR3 length: 15 residues. J gave up 4 bases and V 6 bases, and 10 bases lay outside the gene matches. In DNA form, the CDR3 reads TGTGCCAGCAGTCCATTACCGGGGGGGGGAGAGACCCAGTACTTC. It is translated as CASSPLPGGGETQYF.

The genes are TRBV28 and TRBJ2-1; 8 nucleotides agree with TRBD1. Germline assignment: CDR1 MDHEN and CDR2 SYDVKM. This CDR3 region has 15 residues. V lost 2 bases, J lost 8 bases, and 8 bases stayed unmatched. CDR3 region: CASSLPGQGQDEQFF. As DNA, the CDR3 is TGTGCCAGCAGTTTACCAGGACAGGGACAAGATGAGCAGTTCTTC.

The rearrangement uses TRBV7-9 and TRBJ2-2; 7 bases match TRBD1. Germline loops: CDR1 SEHNR, CDR2 FQNEAQ (reference sequence). The length of the CDR3 is 16 residues. V was pared by 5 bases and J by 0 bases, with 6 bases of the junction left unmatched. CDR3 in DNA: TGTGCCAGCAGCATCAGGACAGGAGCGAACACCGGGGAGCTGTTTTTT. Protein product: CASSIRTGANTGELFF.

The chain is built from TRBV4-1 and TRBJ1-6; 9 nucleotides line up with TRBD1. The V and J ends lost 1 base and 4 bases, in that order; junction bases with no gene match: 5. Germline CDR1 reads MGHRA; CDR2 reads YSYEKL. This CDR3 has 17 residues. In nucleotides, the CDR3 is TGCGCCAGCAGCCAAGTACAGGGGGCTGGGTATAATTCACCCCTCCACTTT. Its protein product is CASSQVQGAGYNSPLHF.

The chain carries TRBV4-2 and TRBJ2-3, with 12 bases lining up with TRBD2. This CDR3 contains 16 residues. The ends lost 1 base at V and 11 bases at J; junction bases unmatched: 10. Germline V CDR1 and CDR2: LGHNA, YNFKEQ. This CDR3 is CASSQGLAGAPGEQYF. CDR3 bases: TGTGCCAGCAGCCAAGGACTAGCGGGGGCCCCAGGGGAGCAGTATTTT.

This chain connects TRBV27 to TRBJ2-7, with 7 bases aligning to TRBD1. Trimming took 5 bases from V and 3 from J; bases not matched to a gene: 7. Germline V CDR1 and CDR2: MNHEY, SMNVEV (reference sequence). This CDR3 has 14 residues. CDR3 in amino acids: CASSRQGLHYEQYF. The CDR3 nucleotides are TGTGCCAGCAGTCGACAGGGTCTTCACTACGAGCAGTACTTC.

The V gene is TRBV6-6, the J gene TRBJ1-5; 9 nucleotides agree with TRBD1. This CDR3 comprises 16 residues. The junction had 7 bases not matched to a gene; V was cut back by 6 bases and J by 1 base. Germline V gives CDR1 MNHNY, CDR2 SVGAGI (reference sequence). The chain's CDR3 is CASSSYRGQSNQPQHF. The CDR3 nucleotides are TGTGCCAGCAGCTCCTACAGGGGGCAGAGCAATCAGCCCCAGCATTTT.

The chain combines TRBV6-5 with TRBJ1-5; D is perhaps TRBD1 (5 bases). V lost 4 bases, J lost 0 bases, and 10 bases lay in between. CDR1 is MNHEY, CDR2 SVGAGI, per germline. The CDR3 spans 15 residues. CDR3 nucleotides: TGTGCCAGCAGTTCGGGGGTCCATAGCAATCAGCCCCAGCATTTT. This codes for CASSSGVHSNQPQHF.

V is TRBV7-9 and J is TRBJ2-3; 9 nucleotides agree with TRBD1. The J segment lost 4 bases and the V segment lost 3 bases, leaving 11 bases of the junction unmatched. Germline V gene lookup returns CDR1 SEHNR and CDR2 FQNEAQ (reference sequence). There are 17 residues in the CDR3. In nucleotides, the CDR3 is TGTGCCAGCAGCTTGGGATTTGACAGGGGGATCGCAGATACGCAGTATTTT. It codes for CASSLGFDRGIADTQYF.

The chain joins TRBV5-1 to TRBJ2-6; possible D gene TRBD1, 6 bases. Trimming pared 4 bases from V and 4 bases from J, leaving 12 bases between. The CDR3 is made up of 15 amino acids. Germline CDR1 and CDR2: SGHRS and YFSETQ. CDR3 DNA sequence: TGCGCCAGCAGCACATCAGGGGTCGGGGCCAACGTCCTGACTTTC. Its translation is CASSTSGVGANVLTF.

The chain has TRBV7-9 and TRBJ2-2; D is possibly TRBD2 (6 bases). Germline V gives CDR1 SEHNR, CDR2 FQNEAQ (reference sequence). The V end lost 5 bases, the J end lost 3 bases, and 16 bases lay between the germline ends. CDR3 length equals 16 residues. The CDR3 sequence: CASSHDGGPDTGELFF. The CDR3 nucleotides read TGTGCCAGCAGCCACGACGGGGGTCCGGACACCGGGGAGCTGTTTTTT.

V usage is TRBV5-4 and J usage is TRBJ1-4, with TRBD1 matching 9 bases. CDR1 is SGHNT, CDR2 YYREEE, per germline (reference sequence). The CDR3 spans 16 residues. V was pared by 0 bases and J by 5 bases, with 5 bases of the junction left unmatched. This chain's CDR3 is CASSLGMGQGNEKLFF. The CDR3 bases are TGTGCCAGCAGCTTGGGGATGGGACAGGGAAATGAAAAACTGTTTTTT.

V and J are TRBV11-2 and TRBJ2-7, with 9 bases lining up with TRBD2. The CDR3 contains 15 residues. Germline V gives CDR1 SGHAT, CDR2 FQNNGV. Unmatched junction bases numbered 6, after V lost 0 bases and J lost 6 bases. CDR3 nucleotides: TGTGCCAGCAGCTTAGAGGCGGGAGGGCCTGTCGAGCAGTACTTC. Translated, it gives CASSLEAGGPVEQYF.

Only a few counts were recorded for this clone. This chain links TRBV7-2 with TRBJ1-2; 7 positions match TRBD1. The J segment lost 4 bases and the V segment lost 4 bases, leaving 6 bases of the junction unmatched. Per the germline V gene, CDR1 is SGHTA and CDR2 is FQGNSA. This CDR3 has 14 residues. CDR3 sequence reads: CASSSYRGSYGYTF. The CDR3 nucleotides read TGTGCCAGCAGCTCTTACAGGGGTAGCTATGGCTACACCTTC.